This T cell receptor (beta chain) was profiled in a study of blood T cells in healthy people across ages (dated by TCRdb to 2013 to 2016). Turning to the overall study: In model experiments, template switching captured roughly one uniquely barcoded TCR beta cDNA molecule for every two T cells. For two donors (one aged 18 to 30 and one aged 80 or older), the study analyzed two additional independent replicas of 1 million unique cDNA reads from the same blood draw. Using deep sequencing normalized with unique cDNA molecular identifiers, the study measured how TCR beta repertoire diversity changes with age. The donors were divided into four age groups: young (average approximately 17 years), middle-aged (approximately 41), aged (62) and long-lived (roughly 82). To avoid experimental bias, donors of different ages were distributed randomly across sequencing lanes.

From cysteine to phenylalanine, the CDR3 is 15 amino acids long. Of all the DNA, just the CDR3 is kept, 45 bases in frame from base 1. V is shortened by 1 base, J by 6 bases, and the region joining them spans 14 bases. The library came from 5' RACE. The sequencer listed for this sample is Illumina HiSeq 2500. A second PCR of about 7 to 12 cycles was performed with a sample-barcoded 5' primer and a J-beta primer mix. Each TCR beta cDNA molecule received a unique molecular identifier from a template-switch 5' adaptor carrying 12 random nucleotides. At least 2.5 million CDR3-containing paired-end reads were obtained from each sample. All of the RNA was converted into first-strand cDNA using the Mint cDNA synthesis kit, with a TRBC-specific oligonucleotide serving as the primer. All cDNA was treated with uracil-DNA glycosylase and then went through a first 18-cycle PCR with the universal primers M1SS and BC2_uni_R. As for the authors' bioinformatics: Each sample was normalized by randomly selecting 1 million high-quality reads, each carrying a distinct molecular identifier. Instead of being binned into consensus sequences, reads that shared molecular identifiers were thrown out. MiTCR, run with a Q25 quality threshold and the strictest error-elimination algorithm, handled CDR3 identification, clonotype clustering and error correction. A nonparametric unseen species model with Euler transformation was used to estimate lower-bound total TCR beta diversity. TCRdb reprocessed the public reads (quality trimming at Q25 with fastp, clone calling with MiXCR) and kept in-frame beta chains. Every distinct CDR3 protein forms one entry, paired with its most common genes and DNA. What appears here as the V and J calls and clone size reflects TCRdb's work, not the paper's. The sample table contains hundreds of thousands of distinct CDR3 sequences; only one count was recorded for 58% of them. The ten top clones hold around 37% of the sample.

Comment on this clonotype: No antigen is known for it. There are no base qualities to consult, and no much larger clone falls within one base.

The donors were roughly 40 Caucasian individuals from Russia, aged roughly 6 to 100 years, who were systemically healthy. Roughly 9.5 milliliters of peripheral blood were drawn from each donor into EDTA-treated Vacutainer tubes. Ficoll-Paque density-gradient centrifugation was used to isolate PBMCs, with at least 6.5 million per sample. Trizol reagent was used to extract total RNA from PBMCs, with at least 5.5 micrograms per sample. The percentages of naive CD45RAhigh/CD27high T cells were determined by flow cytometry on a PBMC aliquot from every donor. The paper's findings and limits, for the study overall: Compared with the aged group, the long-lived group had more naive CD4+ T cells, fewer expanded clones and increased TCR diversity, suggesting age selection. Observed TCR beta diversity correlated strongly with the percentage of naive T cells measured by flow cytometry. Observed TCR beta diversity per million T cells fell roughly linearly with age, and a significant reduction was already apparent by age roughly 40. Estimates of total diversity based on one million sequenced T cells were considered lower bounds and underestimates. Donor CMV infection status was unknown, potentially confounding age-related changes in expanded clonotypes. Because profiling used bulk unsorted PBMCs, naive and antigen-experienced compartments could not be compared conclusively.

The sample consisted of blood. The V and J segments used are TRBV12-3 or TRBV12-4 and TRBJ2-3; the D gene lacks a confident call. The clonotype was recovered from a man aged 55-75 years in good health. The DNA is TGTGCCAGCAGTTTAGAAGTTAGCAATGGGGATACGCAGTATTTT. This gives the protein CASSLEVSNGDTQYF.